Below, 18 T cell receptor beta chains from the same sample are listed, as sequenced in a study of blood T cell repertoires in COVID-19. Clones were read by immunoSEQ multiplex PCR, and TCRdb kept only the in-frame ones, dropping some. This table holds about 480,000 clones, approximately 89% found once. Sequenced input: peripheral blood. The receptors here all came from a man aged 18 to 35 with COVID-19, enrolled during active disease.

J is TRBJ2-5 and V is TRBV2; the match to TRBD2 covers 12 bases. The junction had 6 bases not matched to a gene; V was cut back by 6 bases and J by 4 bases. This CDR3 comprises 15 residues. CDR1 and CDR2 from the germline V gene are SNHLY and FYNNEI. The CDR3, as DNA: TGTGCCAGCAGCCTGACTAGCGGGGGAGGAGAGACCCAGTACTTC. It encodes CASSLTSGGGETQYF.

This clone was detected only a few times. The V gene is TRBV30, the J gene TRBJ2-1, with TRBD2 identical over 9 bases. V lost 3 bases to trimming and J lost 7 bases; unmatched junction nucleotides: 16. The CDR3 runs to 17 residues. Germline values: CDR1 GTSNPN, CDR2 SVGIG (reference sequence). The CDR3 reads CAWREGIAGEGKNEQFF. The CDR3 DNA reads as TGTGCCTGGAGGGAGGGGATAGCGGGAGAGGGAAAGAATGAGCAGTTCTTC. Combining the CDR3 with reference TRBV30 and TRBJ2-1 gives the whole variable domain SQTIHQWPATLVQPVGSPLSLECTVEGTSNPNLYWYRQAAGRGLQLLFYSVGIGQISSEVPQNLSASRPQDRQFILSSKKLLLSDSGFYLCAWREGIAGEGKNEQFFGPGTRLTVL.

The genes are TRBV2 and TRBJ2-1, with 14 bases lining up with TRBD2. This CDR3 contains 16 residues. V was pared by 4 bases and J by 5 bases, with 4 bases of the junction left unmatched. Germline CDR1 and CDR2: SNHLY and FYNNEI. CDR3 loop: CASSGLAGGEDNEQFF. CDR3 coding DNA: TGTGCCAGCAGTGGACTAGCGGGAGGGGAAGACAATGAGCAGTTCTTC.

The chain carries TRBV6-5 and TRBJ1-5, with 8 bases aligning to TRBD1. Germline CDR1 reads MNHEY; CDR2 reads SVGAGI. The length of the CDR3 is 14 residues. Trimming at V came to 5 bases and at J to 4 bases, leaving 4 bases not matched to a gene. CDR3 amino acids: CASSLDRVNQPQHF. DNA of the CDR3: TGTGCCAGCAGTCTGGACAGGGTGAATCAGCCCCAGCATTTT.

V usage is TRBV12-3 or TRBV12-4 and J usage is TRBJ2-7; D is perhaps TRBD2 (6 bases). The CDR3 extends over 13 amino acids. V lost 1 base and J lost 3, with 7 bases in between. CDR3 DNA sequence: TGTGCCAGCAGTTTAGGGACTATCTACGAGCAGTACTTC. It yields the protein CASSLGTIYEQYF.

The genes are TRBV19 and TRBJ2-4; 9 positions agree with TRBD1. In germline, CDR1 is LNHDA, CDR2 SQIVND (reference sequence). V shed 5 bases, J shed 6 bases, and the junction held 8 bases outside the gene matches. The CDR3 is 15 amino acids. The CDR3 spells CASSPTGTGINIQYF. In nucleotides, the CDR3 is TGTGCCAGTAGTCCCACCGGGACAGGGATAAACATTCAGTACTTC.

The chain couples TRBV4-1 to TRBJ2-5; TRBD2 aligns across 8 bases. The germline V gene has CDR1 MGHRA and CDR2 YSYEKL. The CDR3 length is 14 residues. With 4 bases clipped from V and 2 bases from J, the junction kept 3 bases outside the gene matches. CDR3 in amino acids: CASSLAGIQETQYF. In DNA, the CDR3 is TGCGCCAGCAGCCTAGCGGGGATACAAGAGACCCAGTACTTC.

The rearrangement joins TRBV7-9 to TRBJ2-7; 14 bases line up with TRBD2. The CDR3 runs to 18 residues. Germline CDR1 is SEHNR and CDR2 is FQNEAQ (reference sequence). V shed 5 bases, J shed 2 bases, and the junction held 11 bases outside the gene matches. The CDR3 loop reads CASSNPGTSGSNPYEQYF. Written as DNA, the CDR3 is TGTGCCAGCAGCAACCCTGGGACTAGCGGGAGTAACCCCTACGAGCAGTACTTC.

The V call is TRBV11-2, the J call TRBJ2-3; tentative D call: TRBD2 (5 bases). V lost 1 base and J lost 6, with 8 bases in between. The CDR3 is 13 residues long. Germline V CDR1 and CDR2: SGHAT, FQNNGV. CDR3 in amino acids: CASSLARRDTQYF. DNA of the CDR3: TGTGCCAGCAGCTTAGCCAGGAGGGATACGCAGTATTTT.

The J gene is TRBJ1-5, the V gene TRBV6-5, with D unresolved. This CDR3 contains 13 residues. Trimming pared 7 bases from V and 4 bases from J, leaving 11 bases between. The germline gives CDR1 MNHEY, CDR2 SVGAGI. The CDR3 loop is CASKRRGNQPQHF. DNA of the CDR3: TGTGCCAGCAAGAGAAGAGGGAATCAGCCCCAGCATTTT.

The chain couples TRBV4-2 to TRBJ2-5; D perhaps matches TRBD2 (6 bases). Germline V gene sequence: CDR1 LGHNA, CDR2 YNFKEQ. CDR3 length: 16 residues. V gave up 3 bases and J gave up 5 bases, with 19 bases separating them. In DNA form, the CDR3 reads TGTGCCAGCAGCCACTCCCGGGACTCCCCTGGGGAGACCCAGTACTTC. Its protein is CASSHSRDSPGETQYF.

The CDR3 sequence: CASSLRVLAGDTYNEQFF. CDR3 in DNA: TGCGCCAGCAGCTTGAGGGTCCTAGCGGGAGATACCTACAATGAGCAGTTCTTC. The chain joins TRBV5-1 to TRBJ2-1; 10 bases are a match to TRBD2. CDR1 SGHRS and CDR2 YFSETQ come from the germline V gene. The CDR3 is made up of 18 amino acids. Trimming removed 1 base from V and 2 bases from J; junction bases left unmatched: 9.

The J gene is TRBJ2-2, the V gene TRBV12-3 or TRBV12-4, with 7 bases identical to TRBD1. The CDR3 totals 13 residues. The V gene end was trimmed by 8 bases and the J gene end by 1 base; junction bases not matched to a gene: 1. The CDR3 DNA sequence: TGTGCCAGCTACAGGGGGAACACCGGGGAGCTGTTTTTT. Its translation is CASYRGNTGELFF.

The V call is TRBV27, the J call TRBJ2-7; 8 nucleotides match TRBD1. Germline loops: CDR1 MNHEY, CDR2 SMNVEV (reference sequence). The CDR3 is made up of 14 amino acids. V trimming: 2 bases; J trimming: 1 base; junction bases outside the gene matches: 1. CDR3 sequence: CASSLDRGSYEQYF. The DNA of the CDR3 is TGTGCCAGCAGTTTAGACAGGGGATCCTACGAGCAGTACTTC.

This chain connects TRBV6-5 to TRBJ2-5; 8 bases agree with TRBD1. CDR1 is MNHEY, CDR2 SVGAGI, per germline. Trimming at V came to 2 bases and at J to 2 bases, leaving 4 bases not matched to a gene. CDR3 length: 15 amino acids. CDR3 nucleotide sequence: TGTGCCAGCAGTTACAGCTGGACAGGGCAAGAGACCCAGTACTTC. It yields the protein CASSYSWTGQETQYF.

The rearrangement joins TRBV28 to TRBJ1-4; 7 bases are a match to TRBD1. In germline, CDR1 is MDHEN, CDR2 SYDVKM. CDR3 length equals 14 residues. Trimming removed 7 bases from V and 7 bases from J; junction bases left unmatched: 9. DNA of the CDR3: TGTGCCAGCACTTTGACAGGGTGGACTGAAAAACTGTTTTTT. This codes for CASTLTGWTEKLFF.

The CDR3 spells CASSLGGSSGTDTQYF. The CDR3, as DNA: TGTGCCAGCAGCTTGGGAGGATCTAGTGGCACAGATACGCAGTATTTT. V gene TRBV7-3 combines with J gene TRBJ2-3; D may be TRBD2 (6 bases). The CDR3 spans 16 residues. The V gene lost 3 bases and the J gene lost 1 base, with 14 bases spanning the gap. Looked up from germline, CDR1 is SGHTA and CDR2 is FQGTGA.

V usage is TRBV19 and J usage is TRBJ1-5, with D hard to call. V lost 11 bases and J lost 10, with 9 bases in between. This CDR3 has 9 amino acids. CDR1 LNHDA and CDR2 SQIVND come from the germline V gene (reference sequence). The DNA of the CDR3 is TGTGCCTCCGGAGAACCCCAGCATTTT. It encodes CASGEPQHF.